This is a list of T cell receptor beta chains from one sample in a study of technical replicates of blood from a handful of donors. Libraries were prepared by immunoSEQ multiplex PCR; TCRdb keeps only in-frame clonotypes and omits some of them. The repertoire holds over 90,000 clones, with about 95% as singletons. The specimen was T cells isolated from PBMCs. Receptor source: a human donor in good health. Both conserved end residues are part of each CDR3.

V: TRBV6-5
CDR3: CASSSSGGFVETQYF

V: TRBV7-8
CDR3: CASRMNRTGIVGGYTF

V: TRBV19
CDR3: CATRQSSYEQYF

V: TRBV10-1
CDR3: CASSDPGTGKYEQYF

V: TRBV7-9
CDR3: CASSTPMGQSLYEQYF

V: TRBV9
CDR3: CASSLSGQGQAFF

V: TRBV7-9
CDR3: CASSLGARTSGRYNEQFF

V: TRBV7-8
CDR3: CASSLGTSGGQETQYF

V: TRBV10-3
CDR3: CAISEFRGSQETQYF

V: TRBV6-5
CDR3: CASRRTGANTIYF

V: TRBV5-1
CDR3: CASSLGRGMNTEAFF

V: TRBV28
CDR3: CASSWGLAGVVARPEDTQYF

V: TRBV9
CDR3: CASSVAEGEADTQYF

V: TRBV27
CDR3: CASSRLTGAAGANVLTF

V: TRBV4-1
CDR3: CASRSGTGGNTIYF

V: TRBV5-5
CDR3: CASSLALRGQGMWEQYF

V: TRBV5-1
CDR3: CASSLGDTEAFF

V: TRBV6-1
CDR3: CASSEASQDYYEQYF

V: TRBV13
CDR3: CASSLEGIFRDTGEAFF

V: TRBV6-1
CDR3: CASSEKTDSLLLFF

V: TRBV5-6
CDR3: CASSLGQGIAETQYF

V: TRBV10-3
CDR3: CAIRAEGHLNQPQHF

V: TRBV29-1
CDR3: CSVEERWNSPLHF

V: TRBV10-3
CDR3: CAISRDRGATDTQYF

V: TRBV7-9
CDR3: CASSPRTGTTYEQYF

V: TRBV19
CDR3: CASSIDHGGLRGYTF

V: TRBV4-1
CDR3: CASSQGLGQGFSNQPQHF

V: TRBV13
CDR3: CASSLGPTYEQYF

V: TRBV29-1
CDR3: CSVEVAGKFETQYF

V: TRBV28
CDR3: CASRGSTSTDTQYF

V: TRBV9
CDR3: CASSRGLLNTGELFF

V: TRBV6-5
CDR3: CASSYFHDSQETQYF

V: TRBV27
CDR3: CASSQENFGTSGWNEQFF

V: TRBV27
CDR3: CASSLYTGELFF

V: TRBV9
CDR3: CASSASSGSFNEQFF

V: TRBV5-1
CDR3: CASSPGTADYGYTF

V: TRBV5-1
CDR3: CASSLGILTGGYYGYTF

V: TRBV7-6
CDR3: CASSPEAGDTQYF

V: TRBV5-1
CDR3: CASSSLGADTQYF

V: TRBV10-2
CDR3: CASATGGYEQYF

V: TRBV5-4
CDR3: CASRRTSGVEETQYF

V: TRBV27
CDR3: CASSLTRLGEQFF

V: TRBV10-2
CDR3: CASSEAGPDYGYTF

V: TRBV5-1
CDR3: CASSLVPGGLGTQYF

V: TRBV6-5
CDR3: CASSFTGGESAPQHF

V: TRBV10-2
CDR3: CASTVLRTGELFF

V: TRBV19
CDR3: CASRKGQSFYGYTF

V: TRBV14
CDR3: CASSQRRTGNTGELFF

V: TRBV28
CDR3: CASSFGAGGFTSYEQYF

V: TRBV7-7
CDR3: CASSTGLVTGANEQFF

V: TRBV6-1
CDR3: CASGAGDYNEQFF

V: TRBV5-5
CDR3: CASSLVAGPLYEQYF

V: TRBV15
CDR3: CATSRDRGMVTGELFF

V: TRBV30
CDR3: CAWSVRFSSGETQYF

V: TRBV5-5
CDR3: CASSLAGGGLNEQYF

V: TRBV2
CDR3: CASSVMDRGMKETQYF